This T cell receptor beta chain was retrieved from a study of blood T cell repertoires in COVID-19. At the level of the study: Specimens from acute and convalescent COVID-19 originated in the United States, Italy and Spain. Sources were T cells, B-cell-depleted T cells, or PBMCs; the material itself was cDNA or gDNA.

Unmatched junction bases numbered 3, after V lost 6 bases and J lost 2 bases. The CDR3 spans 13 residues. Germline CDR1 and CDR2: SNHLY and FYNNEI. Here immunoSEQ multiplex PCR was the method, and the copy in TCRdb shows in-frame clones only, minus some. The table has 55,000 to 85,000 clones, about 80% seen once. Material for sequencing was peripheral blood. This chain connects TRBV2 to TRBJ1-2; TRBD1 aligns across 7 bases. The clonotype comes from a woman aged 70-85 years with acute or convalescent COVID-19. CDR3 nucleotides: TGTGCCAGCAGCGGACAGGTCAACTATGGCTACACCTTC. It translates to CASSGQVNYGYTF.